This entry describes one T cell receptor beta chain. As yet, its antigen is unknown. This sample is drawn from a study of blood T cells in healthy people across ages. Findings of the study overall: Because sorting was not performed, PBMCs prevented conclusive naive versus antigen-experienced comparison.

The CDR3 contains 15 residues. Germline loops: CDR1 KGHSH, CDR2 LQKENI. V gave up 3 bases and J gave up 8 bases; unmatched junction bases: 8. The second PCR ran 7 to 11 cycles with a sample-barcoded 5' primer and J-beta primers. One entry per CDR3 protein results from TCRdb running MiXCR on the 5' RACE reads. The sample shows 1.5 million to 2 million distinct CDR3 sequences, around half of them seen only once. Sequencing used blood. The source is a woman aged 40-49 years in good health. The chain combines TRBV18 with TRBJ1-2, with TRBD1 matching 11 bases. CDR3 protein: CASSPPGQGAKGYTF. The CDR3 nucleotides are TGTGCCAGCTCACCGCCTGGACAGGGGGCGAAAGGCTACACCTTC.